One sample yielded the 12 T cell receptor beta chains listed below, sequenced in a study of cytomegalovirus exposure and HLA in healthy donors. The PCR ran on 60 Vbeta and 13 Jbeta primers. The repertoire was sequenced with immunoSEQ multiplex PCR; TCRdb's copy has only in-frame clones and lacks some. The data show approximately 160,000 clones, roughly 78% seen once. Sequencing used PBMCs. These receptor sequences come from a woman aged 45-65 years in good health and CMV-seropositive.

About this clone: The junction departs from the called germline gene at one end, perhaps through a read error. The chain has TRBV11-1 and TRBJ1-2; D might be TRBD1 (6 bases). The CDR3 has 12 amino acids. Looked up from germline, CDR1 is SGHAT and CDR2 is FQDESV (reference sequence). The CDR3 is CTSSPSGDGYTF. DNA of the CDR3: TGTACCAGCAGCCCGTCAGGGGATGGCTACACCTTC. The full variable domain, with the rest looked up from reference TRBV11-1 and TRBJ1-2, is EAEVAQSPRYKITEKSQAVAFWCDPISGHATLYWYRQILGQGPELLVQFQDESVVDDSQLPKDRFSAERLKGVDSTLKIQPAELGDSAMYLCTSSPSGDGYTFGSGTRLTVV.

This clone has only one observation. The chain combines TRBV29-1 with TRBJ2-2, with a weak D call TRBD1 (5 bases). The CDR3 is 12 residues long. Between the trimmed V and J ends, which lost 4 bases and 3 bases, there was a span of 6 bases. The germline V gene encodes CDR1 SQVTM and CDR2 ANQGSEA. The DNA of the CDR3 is TGCAGCGTTGGACAGTACACCGGGGAGCTGTTTTTT. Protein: CSVGQYTGELFF.

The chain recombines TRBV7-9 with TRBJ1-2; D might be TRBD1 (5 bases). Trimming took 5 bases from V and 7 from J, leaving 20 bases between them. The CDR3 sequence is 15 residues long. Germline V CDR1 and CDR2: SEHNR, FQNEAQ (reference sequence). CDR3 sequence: CASSLTGVGLGGYTF. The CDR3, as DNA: TGTGCCAGCAGCCTTACAGGCGTGGGCCTTGGTGGCTACACCTTC.

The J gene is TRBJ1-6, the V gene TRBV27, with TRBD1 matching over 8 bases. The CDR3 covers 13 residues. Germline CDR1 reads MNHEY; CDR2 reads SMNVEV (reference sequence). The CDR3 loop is CLTGVRRNSPLHF. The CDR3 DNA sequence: TGTTTGACAGGGGTGAGGCGGAATTCACCCCTCCACTTT.

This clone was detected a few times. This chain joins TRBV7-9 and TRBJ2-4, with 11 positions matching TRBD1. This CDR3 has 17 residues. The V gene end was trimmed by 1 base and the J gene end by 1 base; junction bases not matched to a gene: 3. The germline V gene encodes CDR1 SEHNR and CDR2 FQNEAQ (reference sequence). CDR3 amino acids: CASSLVGTGGAKNIQYF. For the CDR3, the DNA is TGTGCCAGCAGCTTAGTTGGGACAGGGGGGGCCAAAAACATTCAGTACTTC.

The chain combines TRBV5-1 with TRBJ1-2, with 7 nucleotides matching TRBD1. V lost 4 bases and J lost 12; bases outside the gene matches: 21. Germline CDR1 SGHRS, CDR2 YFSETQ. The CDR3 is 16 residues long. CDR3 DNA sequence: TGCGCCAGCAGCCCCTCGACAGGGCCCCATCCGGTTCCTCACACCTTC. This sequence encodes CASSPSTGPHPVPHTF. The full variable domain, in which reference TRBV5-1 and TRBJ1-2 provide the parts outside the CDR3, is KAGVTQTPRYLIKTRGQQVTLSCSPISGHRSVSWYQQTPGQGLQFLFEYFSETQRNKGNFPGRFSGRQFSNSRSEMNVSTLELGDSALYLCASSPSTGPHPVPHTFGSGTRLTVV.

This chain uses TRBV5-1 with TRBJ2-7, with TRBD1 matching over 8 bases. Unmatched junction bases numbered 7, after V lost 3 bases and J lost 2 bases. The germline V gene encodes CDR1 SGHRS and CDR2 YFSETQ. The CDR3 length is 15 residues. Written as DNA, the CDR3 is TGCGCCAGCAGCTCTATAGACAGGGGTACCTACGAGCAGTACTTC. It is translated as CASSSIDRGTYEQYF.

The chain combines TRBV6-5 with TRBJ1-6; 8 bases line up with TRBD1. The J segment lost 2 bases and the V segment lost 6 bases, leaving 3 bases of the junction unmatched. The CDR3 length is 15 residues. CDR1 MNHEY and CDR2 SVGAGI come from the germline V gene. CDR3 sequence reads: CASRQGDAYNSPLHF. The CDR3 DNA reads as TGTGCCAGCAGACAGGGGGACGCCTATAATTCACCCCTCCACTTT.

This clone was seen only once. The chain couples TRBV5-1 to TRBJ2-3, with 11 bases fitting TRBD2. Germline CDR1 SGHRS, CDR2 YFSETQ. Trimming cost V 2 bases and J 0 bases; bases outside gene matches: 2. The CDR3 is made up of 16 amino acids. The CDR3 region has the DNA TGCGCCAGCAGCTTAAGACTAGCGGGAAGCACAGATACGCAGTATTTT. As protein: CASSLRLAGSTDTQYF. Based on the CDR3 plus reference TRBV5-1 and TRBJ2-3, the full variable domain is KAGVTQTPRYLIKTRGQQVTLSCSPISGHRSVSWYQQTPGQGLQFLFEYFSETQRNKGNFPGRFSGRQFSNSRSEMNVSTLELGDSALYLCASSLRLAGSTDTQYFGPGTRLTVL.

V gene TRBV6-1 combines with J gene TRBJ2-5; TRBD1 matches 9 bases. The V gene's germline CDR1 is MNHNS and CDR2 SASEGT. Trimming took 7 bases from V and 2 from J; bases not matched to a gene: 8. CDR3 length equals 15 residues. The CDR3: CASTFPTGGQETQYF. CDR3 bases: TGTGCCAGCACTTTTCCGACAGGGGGTCAAGAGACCCAGTACTTC.

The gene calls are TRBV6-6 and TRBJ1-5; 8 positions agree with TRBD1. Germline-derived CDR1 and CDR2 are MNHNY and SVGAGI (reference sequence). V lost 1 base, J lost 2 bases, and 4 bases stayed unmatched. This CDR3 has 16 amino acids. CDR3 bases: TGTGCCAGCAGTTACTTACAGGGGGGTGGCAATCAGCCCCAGCATTTT. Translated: CASSYLQGGGNQPQHF.

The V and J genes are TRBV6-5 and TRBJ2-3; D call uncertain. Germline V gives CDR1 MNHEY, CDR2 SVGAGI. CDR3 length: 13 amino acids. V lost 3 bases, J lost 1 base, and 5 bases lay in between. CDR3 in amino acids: CASSYIGTDTQYF. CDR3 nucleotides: TGTGCCAGCAGTTATATTGGCACAGATACGCAGTATTTT.